One and the same sample provided the 25 T cell receptor beta chains below, sequenced in a study of graft-versus-host responses after intestinal transplantation. Profiling relied on immunoSEQ multiplex PCR, and the TCRdb table lists in-frame clones only, not all of them. The sample lists 95,000 to 150,000 clones; 85% to 95% were seen once. Antigen specificity for these receptors is unknown. This sample comprised unstimulated CD4+ T cells sorted from spleen or lymph node cells, obtained before intestinal transplant. The receptors were sampled from a human donor who received an intestinal transplant.

The rearrangement links TRBV11-3 to TRBJ2-5; either TRBD1 or TRBD2 may fit D (5 bases each). V was shortened by 1 base and J by 5 bases, with 11 bases between the two germline ends. CDR3 length: 14 amino acids. Looked up from germline, CDR1 is SGHNT and CDR2 is YENEEA. The CDR3 region is CASSLAGTGETQYF. CDR3 coding DNA: TGTGCCAGCAGCTTAGCAGGGACGGGGGAGACCCAGTACTTC.

The chain uses TRBV10-2 and TRBJ2-7, with TRBD1 matching over 8 bases. Per the germline V gene, CDR1 is WSHSY and CDR2 is SAAADI. J gave up 3 bases and V 5 bases, and 6 bases lay outside the gene matches. CDR3 length equals 14 residues. CDR3 sequence (DNA): TGCGCCAGCAGTCGACAGGGGAGCGGCTACGAGCAGTACTTC. This translates into CASSRQGSGYEQYF.

The rearrangement links TRBV18 to TRBJ2-7; TRBD1 matches 9 bases. In germline, CDR1 is KGHSH, CDR2 LQKENI. The CDR3 spans 15 residues. V lost 6 bases, J lost 2 bases, and 8 bases stayed unmatched. The CDR3 sequence: CASSGRRTGAYEQYF. The DNA of the CDR3 is TGTGCCAGCTCGGGAAGGAGGACAGGGGCCTACGAGCAGTACTTC.

V usage is TRBV18 and J usage is TRBJ1-5, with D unclear. The germline V and J ends were trimmed by 3 bases and 6 bases, with 12 bases remaining between them. The CDR3 has 14 residues. Germline lookup yields CDR1 KGHSH and CDR2 LQKENI. This CDR3 is CASSPREGGQPQHF. The CDR3 DNA follows: TGTGCCAGCTCACCTCGGGAGGGAGGTCAGCCCCAGCATTTT.

The chain links TRBV6-1 to TRBJ2-1, with 7 positions matching TRBD2. Germline lookup yields CDR1 MNHNS and CDR2 SASEGT. This CDR3 is built from 15 residues. Unmatched junction bases numbered 11, after V lost 6 bases and J lost 6 bases. This CDR3 is CASSPVSGGLNEQFF. The CDR3 coding sequence is TGTGCCAGCAGCCCGGTCTCGGGGGGACTCAATGAGCAGTTCTTC.

This clone has just a few counts. The V and J genes are TRBV28 and TRBJ2-7; D is unresolved. V gave up 5 bases and J gave up 5 bases, with 10 bases separating them. In germline, CDR1 is MDHEN, CDR2 SYDVKM. The CDR3 has 12 residues. The CDR3: CASSLDRHEQYF. CDR3 bases: TGTGCCAGCAGTCTCGACCGGCACGAGCAGTACTTC.

The chain recombines TRBV15 with TRBJ1-1, with D possibly TRBD1 on 5 matching bases. CDR3 size: 13 residues. Deletions cut 1 base from V and 12 bases from J, with 15 bases between. The germline V gene encodes CDR1 LNHNV and CDR2 YYDKDF (reference sequence). The CDR3 protein is CATSRVEGIWTFF. CDR3 DNA: TGTGCCACCAGCAGAGTAGAGGGGATATGGACTTTCTTT.

The rearrangement links TRBV7-9 to TRBJ2-5; 7 bases fit TRBD2. Germline V lookup: CDR1 SEHNR, CDR2 FQNEAQ (reference sequence). V shed 2 bases, J shed 4 bases, and the junction held 10 bases outside the gene matches. This CDR3 region has 16 residues. The CDR3 loop reads CASSLSPPGGRETQYF. Here the CDR3 DNA reads TGTGCCAGCAGCTTATCCCCCCCCGGCGGGAGAGAGACCCAGTACTTC.

The CDR3, as DNA: TGTGCCAGCAGCGGCGGGAGGTGGACAGATACGCAGTATTTT. As protein: CASSGGRWTDTQYF. The rearrangement uses TRBV11-2 and TRBJ2-3, with TRBD2 matching 8 bases. The CDR3 runs to 14 residues. CDR1 SGHAT and CDR2 FQNNGV come from the germline V gene. V lost 5 bases and J lost 3; bases outside the gene matches: 4.

The chain couples TRBV7-3 to TRBJ2-1; maybe TRBD2 (5 bases). The CDR3 contains 15 residues. CDR1 SGHTA and CDR2 FQGTGA come from the germline V gene. The V gene lost 5 bases and the J gene lost 0 bases, with 11 bases spanning the gap. The CDR3 nucleotides read TGTGCCAGCAGCCCACGTGCGGGCTCCTACAATGAGCAGTTCTTC. Translated, it gives CASSPRAGSYNEQFF. The whole variable domain, filled in from reference TRBV7-3 and TRBJ2-1, reads GAGVSQTPSNKVTEKGKYVELRCDPISGHTALYWYRQSLGQGPEFLIYFQGTGAADDSGLPNDRFFAVRPEGSVSTLKIQRTERGDSAVYLCASSPRAGSYNEQFFGPGTRLTVL.

The chain has TRBV9 and TRBJ1-1; D call uncertain. Germline V CDR1 and CDR2: SGDLS, YYNGEE. V was shortened by 0 bases and J by 6 bases, with 3 bases between the two germline ends. The CDR3 contains 11 residues. The CDR3 DNA reads as TGTGCCAGCAGCGTAGGGGCTGAAGCTTTCTTT. Its protein is CASSVGAEAFF.

The rearrangement links TRBV15 to TRBJ2-7; the D gene is possibly TRBD1 (6 bases). Trimming took off 0 bases at V and 6 bases at J, with 12 bases between the two ends. CDR1 is LNHNV and CDR2 is YYDKDF in the germline V gene (reference sequence). The CDR3 has 14 amino acids. The CDR3 nucleotides read TGTGCCACCAGCAGAGATTTCCAGGGGTCCGAGCAGTACTTC. Its translation is CATSRDFQGSEQYF.

The genes are TRBV5-1 and TRBJ2-7; 7 bases are a match to TRBD1. The CDR3 has 16 residues. J gave up 7 bases and V 4 bases, and 17 bases lay outside the gene matches. The germline V gene encodes CDR1 SGHRS and CDR2 YFSETQ. In DNA, the CDR3 is TGCGCCAGCAGCATAAGACAGGGAACCCCCTCTAGGGAGCAGTACTTC. Translation: CASSIRQGTPSREQYF.

The table lists this clone with a few counts. This chain joins TRBV28 and TRBJ2-7; D uncertain. Germline assignment: CDR1 MDHEN and CDR2 SYDVKM. The CDR3 sequence is 13 residues long. Trimming left V 3 bases short and J 4 bases short, with 10 bases between. The CDR3 loop is CASSLGSEYEQYF. The CDR3 DNA follows: TGTGCCAGCAGTTTGGGGTCCGAGTACGAGCAGTACTTC.

The chain recombines TRBV6-5 with TRBJ2-1; 12 bases map to TRBD2. Germline V gives CDR1 MNHEY, CDR2 SVGAGI. J lost 8 bases, V lost 5 bases, and 7 bases had no gene match. CDR3 length: 15 residues. CDR3 nucleotides: TGTGCCAGCAGTAGAGGACTAGCGGGAATCGATGAGCAGTTCTTC. Amino acids: CASSRGLAGIDEQFF.

The V and J genes are TRBV30 and TRBJ2-5; 12 bases are shared with TRBD2. The germline V gene has CDR1 GTSNPN and CDR2 SVGIG (reference sequence). The CDR3 extends over 15 amino acids. The trim removed 2 bases at V and 4 bases at J, leaving 5 bases unmatched. As DNA, the CDR3 is TGTGCCTGGAGTTCTAGCGGGAGGGCTTCAGAGACCCAGTACTTC. Amino acid sequence: CAWSSSGRASETQYF. The entire variable domain, with the rest obtained from reference TRBV30 and TRBJ2-5, is as follows: SQTIHQWPATLVQPVGSPLSLECTVEGTSNPNLYWYRQAAGRGLQLLFYSVGIGQISSEVPQNLSASRPQDRQFILSSKKLLLSDSGFYLCAWSSSGRASETQYFGPGTRLLVL.

V and J are TRBV7-3 and TRBJ2-1; D is possibly TRBD1 (5 bases). V gave up 2 bases and J gave up 0 bases, with 8 bases separating them. Germline V gives CDR1 SGHTA, CDR2 FQGTGA. This CDR3 spans 15 amino acids. Here the CDR3 reads CASSLGQGSYNEQFF. The CDR3 DNA reads as TGTGCCAGCAGCTTAGGGCAGGGCTCCTACAATGAGCAGTTCTTC.

The chain carries TRBV15 and TRBJ1-4; 8 bases are shared with TRBD1. The V segment lost 2 bases and the J segment 8 bases; nucleotides outside the gene matches: 7. Germline V gene lookup returns CDR1 LNHNV and CDR2 YYDKDF (reference sequence). This CDR3 contains 15 residues. Here the CDR3 reads CATSRSQGAQEKLFF. The CDR3, as DNA: TGTGCCACCAGCAGATCCCAGGGGGCGCAGGAAAAACTGTTTTTT.

The chain couples TRBV28 to TRBJ2-7, with 11 bases matching TRBD2. Germline CDR1 reads MDHEN; CDR2 reads SYDVKM. This CDR3 has 17 amino acids. The ends lost 7 bases at V and 5 bases at J; junction bases unmatched: 16. Written as DNA, the CDR3 is TGTGCCAGCACTTTTTTGCTAGCGGGAGGTCCCGCTAACGAGCAGTACTTC. Translated, it gives CASTFLLAGGPANEQYF.

The rearrangement joins TRBV19 to TRBJ2-7; D might be TRBD1 (5 bases). Germline V gene lookup returns CDR1 LNHDA and CDR2 SQIVND (reference sequence). This CDR3 has 15 residues. Trimming left V 4 bases short and J 2 bases short, with 15 bases between. For the CDR3, the DNA is TGTGCCAGTAGTAAACGACAGAACCCTCCCTACGAGCAGTACTTC. It yields the protein CASSKRQNPPYEQYF.

This chain links TRBV5-1 with TRBJ2-2; no clear D. The germline gives CDR1 SGHRS, CDR2 YFSETQ. CDR3 length: 14 residues. Trimming took 5 bases from V and 4 from J, leaving 12 bases between them. CDR3 coding DNA: TGCGCCAGCAGTTCGAACCCTTTCACCGGGGAGCTGTTTTTT. Encoded protein: CASSSNPFTGELFF.

The V and J genes are TRBV6-5 and TRBJ2-7; D not certain. The V end was cut by 4 bases, the J end by 1 base, with 17 bases between. Germline CDR1 reads MNHEY; CDR2 reads SVGAGI. This CDR3 has 16 amino acids. Here the CDR3 DNA reads TGTGCCAGCAGTTCAAGGGTTCCTTTACTTTCCTACGAGCAGTACTTC. Its protein product is CASSSRVPLLSYEQYF.

The rearrangement joins TRBV5-1 to TRBJ2-4, with D possibly being TRBD2 (5 bases). Trimming left V 0 bases short and J 9 bases short, with 13 bases between. Germline lookup yields CDR1 SGHRS and CDR2 YFSETQ. The CDR3 consists of 14 residues. The CDR3 region is CASSLEEPGSIQYF. Here the CDR3 DNA reads TGCGCCAGCAGCTTGGAGGAACCTGGGAGCATTCAGTACTTC.

The chain is built from TRBV15 and TRBJ1-1, with D perhaps matching TRBD1 (6 bases). Trimming removed 3 bases from V and 6 bases from J, with 11 bases in between. The CDR3 is 13 residues long. Germline V gene lookup returns CDR1 LNHNV and CDR2 YYDKDF (reference sequence). CDR3: CATSSYRAPEAFF. Here the CDR3 DNA reads TGTGCCACCAGCAGCTACAGGGCCCCTGAAGCTTTCTTT. The complete variable domain, with remaining parts taken from reference TRBV15 and TRBJ1-1, reads DAMVIQNPRYQVTQFGKPVTLSCSQTLNHNVMYWYQQKSSQAPKLLFHYYDKDFNNEADTPDNFQSRRPNTSFCFLDIRSPGLGDTAMYLCATSSYRAPEAFFGQGTRLTVV.

The chain employs TRBV27 and TRBJ2-7, with D possibly called TRBD1 or TRBD2 (6 bases each). Trimming took 5 bases from V and 2 from J, leaving 13 bases between them. CDR3 length equals 14 residues. Germline V gene data show CDR1 as MNHEY and CDR2 as SMNVEV (reference sequence). The CDR3 bases are TGTGCCAGCAGTCCCTGGGGGGCCCCCTACGAGCAGTACTTC. It specifies CASSPWGAPYEQYF.